A selection of T cell receptor beta chains follows, all from one sample in a study of CD8 T cells in Susac syndrome. A single record per CDR3 protein comes from TCRdb applying MiXCR to the immunoSEQ multiplex PCR reads. Of approximately 150,000 distinct CDR3 sequences in the sample, approximately 93% were seen once. The sample was CD4+ T cells from PBMCs. These receptor sequences come from a human donor in good health. The CDR3 runs from the conserved cysteine through the conserved F or W. The order of the fields is J gene, CDR3 length, clone size, D gene, V gene, CDR3 DNA, CDR3 protein. A D gene is named only where the DNA matches it firmly. Size is stated for part of the rows, as once, few or many counts, or as a class when the clone is expanded.

TRBJ2-5 | 15 | - | TRBD2 | TRBV19 | TGTGCCAGTAGTTGGCTAGCGGGAGGCCGGGAGACCCAGTACTTC | CASSWLAGGRETQYF
TRBJ2-7 | 16 | - | TRBD2 | TRBV5-1 | TGCGCCAGCAGCCCGAGGGCGGGAGAGCCCTCCTACGAGCAGTACTTC | CASSPRAGEPSYEQYF
TRBJ1-6 | 15 | - | TRBD1 | TRBV7-9 | TGTGCCAGCAGCTTAGCGGGACAGGGACGTTCACCCCTCCACTTT | CASSLAGQGRSPLHF
TRBJ2-3 | 16 | - | TRBD1 | TRBV3-1 | TGTGCCAGCAGCCAAGATCTGGGACAGGGGACAGATACGCAGTATTTT | CASSQDLGQGTDTQYF
TRBJ1-1 | 14 | - | - | TRBV9 | TGTGCCAGCAGCGTAGAAGGGGTGGACACTGAAGCTTTCTTT | CASSVEGVDTEAFF
TRBJ2-1 | 12 | - | - | TRBV28 | TGTGCCAGCAGTCTTGCCTACAATGAGCAGTTCTTC | CASSLAYNEQFF
TRBJ2-2 | 14 | - | TRBD2 | TRBV6-2/TRBV6-3 | TGTGCCAGCAGGGGAGGGCCAGGGACCGGGGAGCTGTTTTTT | CASRGGPGTGELFF
TRBJ1-1 | 15 | - | - | TRBV28 | TGTGCCAGCCCGAAAGGGGGACACCAGGACACTGAAGCTTTCTTT | CASPKGGHQDTEAFF
TRBJ1-3 | 14 | - | - | TRBV5-1 | TGCGCCAGCAGCTTGGATGGGGGCGTTGACACCATATATTTT | CASSLDGGVDTIYF
TRBJ2-5 | 14 | - | TRBD2 | TRBV19 | TGTGCCAGCCGACTAGCGGGAGTGGGAGAGACCCAGTACTTC | CASRLAGVGETQYF
TRBJ2-7 | 15 | - | - | TRBV3-1 | TGTGCCAGCACCCGTCGTCGGGGATCCCTCTACGAGCAGTACTTC | CASTRRRGSLYEQYF
TRBJ2-3 | 15 | - | TRBD2 | TRBV20-1 | TGTAGTGCTGCCCCTAGCGGTCCTAGCACAGATACGCAGTATTTT | CSAAPSGPSTDTQYF
TRBJ2-1 | 15 | - | - | TRBV6-6 | TGTGCCAGCAGTCCAAGCGGCTCAATCTACAATGAGCAGTTCTTC | CASSPSGSIYNEQFF
TRBJ2-2 | 14 | - | TRBD1 | TRBV5-1 | TGCGCCAGCAGCTCGGGACAGGACGGCGGGGAGCTGTTTTTT | CASSSGQDGGELFF
TRBJ1-4 | 15 | - | - | TRBV7-9 | TGTGCCAGCAGCGAGTCGGGGGCAGCGGCTGAAAAACTGTTTTTT | CASSESGAAAEKLFF
TRBJ2-7 | 14 | - | - | TRBV10-2 | TGCGCCAGCAGTCCCTCTACAGCATCCTACGAGCAGTACTTC | CASSPSTASYEQYF
TRBJ2-7 | 14 | few | TRBD2 | TRBV30 | TGTGCCTGGAGTGTACTAGCGGGAGTTCGCGAGCAGTACTTC | CAWSVLAGVREQYF
TRBJ2-1 | 16 | - | - | TRBV7-9 | TGTGCCAGCAGCCGAAGGGGTCGGGGGCCCGGGAATGAGCAGTTCTTC | CASSRRGRGPGNEQFF
TRBJ2-1 | 14 | - | - | TRBV27 | TGTGCCAGCAGTTTATCGAATGAGGGATATGAGCAGTTCTTC | CASSLSNEGYEQFF
TRBJ1-2 | 14 | - | - | TRBV2 | TGTGCCAGCAGTGAGGCGATCGGATCGGGTGGCTACACCTTC | CASSEAIGSGGYTF
TRBJ2-7 | 20 | - | - | TRBV23-1 | TGCGCCAGCAGTCAATTATTTCCCCGAACCCCAGACAGGAGCTCCTACGAGCAGTACTTC | CASSQLFPRTPDRSSYEQYF
TRBJ1-5 | 14 | - | - | TRBV12-3/TRBV12-4 | TGTGCCAGCAGTAACCTAATACCCAATCAGCCCCAGCATTTT | CASSNLIPNQPQHF
TRBJ2-7 | 16 | - | - | TRBV5-6 | TGTGCCAGCAGCCCCATGGACCTCCCGGGGTCTTACGAGCAGTACTTC | CASSPMDLPGSYEQYF
TRBJ1-5 | 14 | - | - | TRBV27 | TGTGCCAGCATGGACAGCGATTCGTATCAGCCCCAGCATTTT | CASMDSDSYQPQHF
TRBJ2-7 | 20 | - | TRBD2 | TRBV30 | TGTGCCTGGACCTCCCTTGGAGTGGGGACTAGCGGGAGAAGATCCTACGAGCAGTACTTC | CAWTSLGVGTSGRRSYEQYF
TRBJ2-1 | 15 | - | - | TRBV12-3/TRBV12-4 | TGTGCCAGCAGCTTACAGGGCTGGGGCTACAATGAGCAGTTCTTC | CASSLQGWGYNEQFF
TRBJ2-5 | 16 | - | - | TRBV18 | TGTGCCAGCTCACGAACATACCGGGATCCGAGGAAGACCCAGTACTTC | CASSRTYRDPRKTQYF
TRBJ2-1 | 16 | - | - | TRBV30 | TGTGCCTGGAGTGTAGGGAGACATTCCTCCTACAATGAGCAGTTCTTC | CAWSVGRHSSYNEQFF
TRBJ1-4 | 16 | once | TRBD1 | TRBV20-1 | TGCAGTGCTAGAGGGACAGGGGGCGCAACTAATGAAAAACTGTTTTTT | CSARGTGGATNEKLFF
TRBJ2-7 | 12 | few | TRBD2 | TRBV20-1 | TGCAGTGTCGGCGGGAGTTCCTACGAGCAGTACTTC | CSVGGSSYEQYF
TRBJ1-2 | 13 | - | - | TRBV6-5 | TGTGCCAGCAGTTACTCTTGGGTATCTGGCTACACCTTC | CASSYSWVSGYTF
TRBJ1-1 | 20 | - | TRBD1 | TRBV4-2 | TGTGCCAGCAGCCTAACCTCCCCGGGACAGGGGGCGGGGGGTAACACTGAAGCTTTCTTT | CASSLTSPGQGAGGNTEAFF
TRBJ2-5 | 15 | - | TRBD2 | TRBV19 | TGTGCCAGTAAGCGGGGTGGACTACTCGAAGAGACCCAGTACTTC | CASKRGGLLEETQYF
TRBJ1-2 | 17 | - | - | TRBV3-1 | TGTGCCAGCAGCCAAGATTGTGTCAGGGAGAGGGACTATGGCTACACCTTC | CASSQDCVRERDYGYTF
TRBJ1-2 | 15 | - | - | TRBV5-4 | TGTGCCAGCAGCTTGCGGGATCGCTTTCTCTATGGCTACACCTTC | CASSLRDRFLYGYTF
TRBJ1-1 | 15 | - | TRBD1 | TRBV7-2 | TGTGCCAGCAGCCAATGGGAACAGGGGTCAGGTGAAGCTTTCTTT | CASSQWEQGSGEAFF
TRBJ2-7 | 14 | - | - | TRBV7-8 | TGTGCCAGCAGCTTAGCGCGCACTCTCTACGAGCAGTACTTC | CASSLARTLYEQYF
TRBJ2-3 | 13 | - | - | TRBV20-1 | TGCAGTGCTAGGGAAAGTTTCACAGATACGCAGTATTTT | CSARESFTDTQYF
TRBJ2-1 | 16 | - | TRBD2 | TRBV4-2 | TGTGCCAGCAGCCAAGAGACTAGCGGGAGGGCCGGTGAGCAGTTCTTC | CASSQETSGRAGEQFF
TRBJ1-5 | 13 | - | TRBD1 | TRBV12-3/TRBV12-4 | TGTGCCAGCAGTATGGACAGGGGGCAGCCCCAGCATTTT | CASSMDRGQPQHF
TRBJ2-5 | 15 | once | TRBD1 | TRBV12-3/TRBV12-4 | TGTGCCAGCAGCCCCAACAGGGGCGGAGGAGAGACCCAGTACTTC | CASSPNRGGGETQYF
TRBJ1-1 | 13 | - | - | TRBV20-1 | TGCAGTGCTAGGTTTAATCCTGACACTGAAGCTTTCTTT | CSARFNPDTEAFF
TRBJ2-2 | 20 | once | TRBD2 | TRBV6-5 | TGTGCCAGCAGTTTGACTGGACGACTAGCGGGAGGGCCCAGCACCGGGGAGCTGTTTTTT | CASSLTGRLAGGPSTGELFF
TRBJ1-2 | 12 | - | - | TRBV29-1 | TGCAGCGTTGAAGATTCGGGCAGTGGCTACACCTTC | CSVEDSGSGYTF
TRBJ2-7 | 14 | few | TRBD1 | TRBV29-1 | TGCAGCGTTGAGAGACCGGGACAGTCCTACGAGCAGTACTTC | CSVERPGQSYEQYF
TRBJ2-5 | 17 | - | TRBD1 | TRBV7-9 | TGTGCCAGCAGCTCAAACCGGGACAGGGGGAAACAAGAGACCCAGTACTTC | CASSSNRDRGKQETQYF
TRBJ2-7 | 15 | - | TRBD2 | TRBV27 | TGTGCCAGCAGTAAGGGACTAGGAGATGCTAGGGAGCAGTACTTC | CASSKGLGDAREQYF
TRBJ1-5 | 15 | - | TRBD1 | TRBV12-3/TRBV12-4 | TGTGCCAGCAGTTCCGGGACAGGGGGCTTCCAGCCCCAGCATTTT | CASSSGTGGFQPQHF
TRBJ2-7 | 16 | - | - | TRBV7-6 | TGTGCCAGCAGCTTAGACCCCTCTGGCAGGGCAGGCGAGCAGTACTTC | CASSLDPSGRAGEQYF
TRBJ2-1 | 14 | - | TRBD2 | TRBV20-1 | TGCAGTGCTAACCCTAGCGGGACCTACAATGAGCAGTTCTTC | CSANPSGTYNEQFF
TRBJ2-7 | 15 | - | TRBD1 | TRBV18 | TGTGCCAGCTCACCACCGGGACAGGGGGCTTACGAGCAGTACTTC | CASSPPGQGAYEQYF
TRBJ2-5 | 16 | once | TRBD2 | TRBV12-3/TRBV12-4 | TGTGCCAGCAGTTTTCGGAGCGGGACCCCACAAGAGACCCAGTACTTC | CASSFRSGTPQETQYF
TRBJ2-7 | 15 | - | - | TRBV24-1 | TGTGCCACCAGTGATCCCAGAACGGGTACGCGGGAGCAGTACTTC | CATSDPRTGTREQYF
TRBJ1-3 | 15 | once | - | TRBV9 | TGTGCCAGCAGCGTAACAGGGACCTCTGGAAACACCATATATTTT | CASSVTGTSGNTIYF
TRBJ2-3 | 15 | - | - | TRBV20-1 | TGCAGTGCTAGCCGAAGGGCCATTAGCACAGATACGCAGTATTTT | CSASRRAISTDTQYF
TRBJ2-2 | 19 | - | - | TRBV7-3 | TGTGCCAGCAGCCTCCACTCTGGAGGCTGGGGACCGAACACCGGGGAGCTGTTTTTT | CASSLHSGGWGPNTGELFF
TRBJ1-3 | 15 | - | TRBD1 | TRBV28 | TGTGCCAGCAGTCCGGGGACAGGGGCTGGAAACACCATATATTTT | CASSPGTGAGNTIYF
TRBJ2-7 | 13 | - | - | TRBV2 | TGTGCCAGCAGCCCGATAGGAGGGGCCGAGCAGTACTTC | CASSPIGGAEQYF